This T cell receptor (beta chain) originates from a study of T cells in Graves' hyperthyroidism and ophthalmopathy. As concerns this clonotype: What it binds is not known.

Amplified regions were TCR beta CDR3 sequences from RNA transcripts. The TCR CDR3 was amplified in a first-round RT-PCR using the HTBI primer set. TCRdb re-called the multiplex PCR reads through MiXCR, storing one row per CDR3 protein. The repertoire holds 530,000 or so distinct CDR3 sequences, with roughly 17% as singletons. General study points: Blood shared most expanded thyroid clonotypes above 0.001. Model-based prediction identified ophthalmopathy a median roughly 5.9 months prior to its onset.

The V end lost 0 bases, the J end lost 2 bases, and 19 bases lay between the germline ends. This CDR3 is built from 18 residues. The germline V gene has CDR1 SGHRS and CDR2 YFSETQ. Source material: blood. The chain recombines TRBV5-1 with TRBJ2-3, with a weak D call TRBD2 (6 bases). This TCR derives from a woman between 18 and 29 years old with Graves' ophthalmopathy. CDR3 amino acids: CASSLALSGTSSTDTQYF. Here the CDR3 DNA reads TGCGCCAGCAGCTTGGCCTTATCCGGGACTTCATCCACAGATACGCAGTATTTT.